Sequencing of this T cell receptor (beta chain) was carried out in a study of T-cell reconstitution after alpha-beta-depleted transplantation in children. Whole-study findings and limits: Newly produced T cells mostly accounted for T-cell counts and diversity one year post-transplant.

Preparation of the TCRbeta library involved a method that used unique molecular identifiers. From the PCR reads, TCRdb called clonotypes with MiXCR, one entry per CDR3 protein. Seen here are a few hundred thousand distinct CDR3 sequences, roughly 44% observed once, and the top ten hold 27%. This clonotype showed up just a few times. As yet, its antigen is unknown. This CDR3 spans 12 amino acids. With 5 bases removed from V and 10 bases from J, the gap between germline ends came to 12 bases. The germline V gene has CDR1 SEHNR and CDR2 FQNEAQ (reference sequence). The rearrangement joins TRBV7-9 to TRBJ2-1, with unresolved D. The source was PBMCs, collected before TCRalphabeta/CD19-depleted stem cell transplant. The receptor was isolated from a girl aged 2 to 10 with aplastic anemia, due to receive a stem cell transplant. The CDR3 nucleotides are TGTGCCAGCAGCCCGGGTACGGCAGAGCAGTTCTTC. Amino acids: CASSPGTAEQFF.